The source of this TCR beta chain is a study of blood T cell repertoires in COVID-19. Original processing methods: Reference gene primer amplification gave estimated nucleated cell counts. Profiling relied on immunoSEQ multiplex PCR, and the TCRdb table lists in-frame clones only, not all of them. D and trimming come from the DNA, and the V and J calls and clone size come from that table. The sample yields more than 100,000 clones, about 88% seen once. This clone was observed once. Sample: peripheral blood. This clonotype was sampled from a woman aged 80 or over with acute or convalescent COVID-19.

This chain's CDR3 is CATGLAGENEQFF. CDR3 in DNA: TGCGCCACGGGACTAGCGGGAGAGAATGAGCAGTTCTTC. This chain links TRBV5-1 with TRBJ2-1, with 14 positions matching TRBD2. This CDR3 is built from 13 residues. V shed 9 bases and J 7 bases; nucleotides not matched to a gene: 3. Germline V gives CDR1 SGHRS, CDR2 YFSETQ.